Given below is one TCR beta chain in context. No antigen is known for it. The germline V and J ends were trimmed by 2 bases and 0 bases, with 11 bases remaining between them. The germline V gene has CDR1 MDHEN and CDR2 SYDVKM. The CDR3 spans 16 residues. TCR beta CDR3 regions were amplified from RNA transcripts. In the first round, RT-PCR was carried out with HTBI primers, and a multiplex PCR formed the second round. TCRdb recomputed calls from the multiplex PCR reads with MiXCR, one row per CDR3 protein. Here the sample spans hundreds of thousands of distinct CDR3 sequences, approximately 22% being singletons. This sample is drawn from a study of Graves' ophthalmopathy and Graves' hyperthyroidism. Cases classed as stable hyperthyroidism had no ophthalmopathy within 18 months of follow-up. The study's findings and limits: Between ophthalmopathy and stable hyperthyroidism, a 13-signature model drew a separation with around 88% sensitivity and less than 83% specificity. The study's model predicted ophthalmopathy progression at over 55% sensitivity and 72% to 75% specificity.

This clonotype was sampled from a woman between 18 and 29 years old with stable Graves' hyperthyroidism. Some clones in this sample may be carry-over from other donors' samples. V gene TRBV28 combines with J gene TRBJ1-5; D possibly corresponds to TRBD1 (5 bases). Sequenced input: peripheral blood. CDR3 nucleotide sequence: TGTGCCAGCAGTTTAAACAGGCGTATTAGCAATCAGCCCCAGCATTTT. It codes for CASSLNRRISNQPQHF.